This TCR beta chain was identified in a study of blood T cell repertoires in COVID-19. Across the whole study: In each case, the material was cDNA or gDNA derived from T cells, B-cell-depleted T cells, or PBMCs.

In the study's own analysis: Quantification of nucleated cells was approximated via reference gene primer amplification. Profiled with immunoSEQ multiplex PCR; TCRdb holds only in-frame clones, not every one. That table gives V, J and clone size, and the DNA gave D and trimming. This table holds some 190,000 clones, over 75% found once. This CDR3 comprises 16 residues. Per germline, CDR1 KGHSH and CDR2 LQKENI. V was pared by 3 bases and J by 7 bases, with 6 bases of the junction left unmatched. The chain has TRBV18 and TRBJ1-6; 10 bases align to TRBD1. The sequenced sample consisted of peripheral blood. The source is a woman in her forties who had recovered from COVID-19. CDR3 nucleotide sequence: TGTGCCAGCTCACCCCTAGGACAGGGGGGAAATTCACCCCTCCACTTT. It yields the protein CASSPLGQGGNSPLHF.